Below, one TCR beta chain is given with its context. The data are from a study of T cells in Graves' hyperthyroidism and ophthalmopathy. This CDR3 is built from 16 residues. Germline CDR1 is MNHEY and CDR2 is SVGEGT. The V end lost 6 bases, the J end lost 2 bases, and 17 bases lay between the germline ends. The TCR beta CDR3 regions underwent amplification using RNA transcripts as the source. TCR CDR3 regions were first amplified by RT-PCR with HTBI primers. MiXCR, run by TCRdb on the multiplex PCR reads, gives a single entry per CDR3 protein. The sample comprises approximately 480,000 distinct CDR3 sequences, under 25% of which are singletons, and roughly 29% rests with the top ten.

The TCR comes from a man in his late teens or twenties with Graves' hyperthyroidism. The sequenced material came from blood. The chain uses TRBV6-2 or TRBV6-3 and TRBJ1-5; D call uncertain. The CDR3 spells CASRQREIGGNQPQHF. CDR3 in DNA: TGTGCCAGCAGGCAAAGGGAAATTGGAGGCAATCAGCCCCAGCATTTT.